This T cell receptor beta chain emerged from a study of CD8 T cells in Susac syndrome. Across the whole study: When their blood was taken, patients with Susac syndrome were therapy-naive, taking corticosteroids, or taking intravenous immunoglobulin alone.

Random hexamers were used to reverse transcribe the RNA input (about 0.5 to 1 ug). TCRdb reprocessed the immunoSEQ multiplex PCR reads via MiXCR and lists one record per CDR3 protein. The profile shows under 300,000 distinct CDR3 sequences, less than 96% of them singletons. Germline CDR1 is DFQATT and CDR2 is SNEGSKA (reference sequence). V shed 0 bases and J shed 4 bases, with 15 bases lying between them. The CDR3 has 15 residues. The rearrangement uses TRBV20-1 and TRBJ1-2; D remains ambiguous. The material sequenced was CD4+ T cells from PBMCs. This TCR was sampled from a human donor with Susac syndrome. CDR3 sequence (DNA): TGCAGTGCTAGAGAACGTGGCAGGTTTTCCTATGGCTACACCTTC. This codes for CSARERGRFSYGYTF.